The 20 T cell receptor beta chains listed next were all sequenced from one sample in a study of blood T cells in healthy people across ages. Then a second PCR, running roughly 7 to 11 cycles, was carried out with a sample-barcoded 5' primer and a J-beta primer mix. TCRdb re-called the 5' RACE reads through MiXCR, storing one row per CDR3 protein. The sample includes around 820,000 distinct CDR3 sequences, 25% of them seen just once. The same data also went into a second study, on T cells of mothers and their children.

The sequenced sample consisted of blood. Source of these receptors: a boy younger than 18 in good health.

This clonotype was counted only a few times. V gene TRBV20-1 combines with J gene TRBJ1-2; tentatively, D is TRBD1 (6 bases). V was clipped by 5 bases and J by 8 bases, with 18 bases between them. From germline, CDR1 is DFQATT and CDR2 SNEGSKA (reference sequence). CDR3 length: 13 amino acids. The CDR3: CSARGQGASGYTF. For the CDR3, the DNA is TGCAGTGCTCGGGGACAAGGGGCGTCCGGCTACACCTTC.

There are a few counts of this clonotype. This chain uses TRBV9 with TRBJ2-5; D is uncertain. The CDR3 sequence is 15 residues long. With 0 bases removed from V and 1 base from J, the gap between germline ends came to 10 bases. The germline V gene encodes CDR1 SGDLS and CDR2 YYNGEE. CDR3 region: CASSVASIGQETQYF. In DNA, the CDR3 is TGTGCCAGCAGCGTAGCTAGTATAGGCCAAGAGACCCAGTACTTC.

There are a few counts of this clonotype. This sequence joins TRBV5-1 and TRBJ2-1; 12 positions match TRBD2. Germline CDR1 and CDR2: SGHRS and YFSETQ. The CDR3 has 16 amino acids. Losses at the gene ends were 3 bases for V and 4 bases for J; bases not matched to a gene: 5. This CDR3 is CASSSWTSGAYNEQFF. CDR3 bases: TGCGCCAGCAGCTCGTGGACTAGCGGGGCTTACAATGAGCAGTTCTTC.

This rearrangement joins TRBV13 to TRBJ2-2, with a tentative D call TRBD2 (6 bases). The germline CDR1 and CDR2 sequences are PRHDT and FYEKMQ (reference sequence). This CDR3 is 16 amino acids long. The V end lost 6 bases, the J end lost 1 base, and 15 bases lay between the germline ends. The CDR3 DNA follows: TGTGCCAGCAGGCCCTTAGCGGAGGGGAACACCGGGGAGCTGTTTTTT. Protein: CASRPLAEGNTGELFF. Full variable domain (remainder filled in from reference TRBV13 and TRBJ2-2): AAGVIQSPRHLIKEKRETATLKCYPIPRHDTVYWYQQGPGQDPQFLISFYEKMQSDKGSIPDRFSAQQFSDYHSELNMSSLELGDSALYFCASRPLAEGNTGELFFGEGSRLTVL.

In this sample, this clonotype turned up a few times. J is TRBJ2-7 and V is TRBV6-6, with no clear D. Germline CDR1 reads MNHNY; CDR2 reads SVGAGI (reference sequence). The CDR3 runs to 12 residues. V shed 7 bases and J shed 5 bases, with 12 bases lying between them. CDR3 in DNA: TGTGCCAGCACCCCCGGGTTTCACGAGCAGTACTTC. Translating it yields CASTPGFHEQYF.

This clonotype was seen a handful of times. V and J are TRBV6-5 and TRBJ2-6; D ambiguous. The CDR3 is 15 residues long. V was clipped by 3 bases and J by 1 base, with 7 bases between them. The V gene's germline CDR1 is MNHEY and CDR2 SVGAGI. The CDR3 bases are TGTGCCAGCAGTTATTCCTTTTCTGGGGCCAACGTCCTGACTTTC. This translates into CASSYSFSGANVLTF.

CDR3 protein: CASSQYWGSYEQYF. In DNA, the CDR3 is TGCGCCAGCAGCCAATATTGGGGTTCCTACGAGCAGTACTTC. This chain links TRBV4-3 with TRBJ2-5; no reliable D call. TRBJ2-7 explains the end of the DNA better; the J call may be wrong. The length of the CDR3 is 14 residues. Germline V gene lookup returns CDR1 LGHNA and CDR2 YSLEER.

This clonotype was observed many times. The chain recombines TRBV4-1 with TRBJ1-4; D may be TRBD1 (6 bases). V dropped 1 base and J dropped 3 bases, with 18 bases sitting between them. CDR3 length equals 18 residues. Germline V lookup: CDR1 MGHRA, CDR2 YSYEKL. CDR3 sequence reads: CASSQVLRGVFSNEKLFF. CDR3 DNA: TGCGCCAGCAGCCAAGTCCTCAGGGGTGTTTTTTCTAATGAAAAACTGTTTTTT.

This clonotype was observed a few times. The rearrangement joins TRBV5-1 to TRBJ2-5, with 12 bases aligning to TRBD1. Germline values: CDR1 SGHRS, CDR2 YFSETQ. This CDR3 spans 17 amino acids. The ends lost 4 bases at V and 5 bases at J; junction bases unmatched: 12. CDR3 protein: CASSISPGQGAGETQYF. The DNA of the CDR3 is TGCGCCAGCAGCATAAGCCCGGGACAGGGGGCCGGTGAGACCCAGTACTTC. Filled out from reference TRBV5-1 and TRBJ2-5, the complete variable domain reads KAGVTQTPRYLIKTRGQQVTLSCSPISGHRSVSWYQQTPGQGLQFLFEYFSETQRNKGNFPGRFSGRQFSNSRSEMNVSTLELGDSALYLCASSISPGQGAGETQYFGPGTRLLVL.

The rearrangement joins TRBV4-3 to TRBJ2-7; D may be TRBD2 (6 bases). The V and J ends lost 1 base and 3 bases respectively, with 13 bases between them. Germline-derived CDR1 and CDR2 are LGHNA and YSLEER. The CDR3 is 15 residues long. CDR3 nucleotide sequence: TGCGCCAGCAGCCAAGGGAGGGACCGCCTCTACGAGCAGTACTTC. It yields the protein CASSQGRDRLYEQYF.

This clonotype showed up just a few times. V usage is TRBV20-1 and J usage is TRBJ1-1; D is uncertain. Trimming stripped 6 bases from V and 6 bases from J, with 17 bases between. Germline V CDR1 and CDR2: DFQATT, SNEGSKA (reference sequence). The CDR3 runs 13 residues. The CDR3 reads CSASPSWVAEAFF. CDR3 in DNA: TGCAGTGCGAGCCCCTCATGGGTGGCTGAAGCTTTCTTT.

The chain carries TRBV28 and TRBJ2-7; maybe TRBD2 (6 bases). V gave up 6 bases and J gave up 0 bases, with 18 bases separating them. Germline V CDR1 and CDR2: MDHEN, SYDVKM. This CDR3 is 16 amino acids long. As DNA, the CDR3 is TGTGCCAGCAGCCGACCCCGGATCGGGAGCTCCTACGAGCAGTACTTC. This gives the protein CASSRPRIGSSYEQYF. Full variable domain (missing parts from reference TRBV28 and TRBJ2-7): DVKVTQSSRYLVKRTGEKVFLECVQDMDHENMFWYRQDPGLGLRLIYFSYDVKMKEKGDIPEGYSVSREKKERFSLILESASTNQTSMYLCASSRPRIGSSYEQYFGPGTRLTVT.

The rearrangement joins TRBV12-3 or TRBV12-4 to TRBJ2-1, with 7 bases matching TRBD1. This CDR3 has 17 amino acids. Losses at the gene ends were 4 bases for V and 6 bases for J; bases not matched to a gene: 15. DNA for the CDR3: TGTGCCAGCAGTTCGGGCACAGGGGCGCTGGCCACCAATGAGCAGTTCTTC. Amino acids: CASSSGTGALATNEQFF.

Turning to this clonotype: At one end the junction does not follow the germline gene, possibly because of a read error. The V gene is TRBV12-3 or TRBV12-4, the J gene TRBJ2-7, with D tentatively TRBD2 (5 bases). The CDR3 covers 15 residues. CDR3: CASSLDPAVAYDQYF. CDR3 DNA sequence: TGTGCCAGCAGTTTGGATCCAGCGGTGGCATACGACCAGTACTTC.

In its sample, this clonotype was seen a few times. This chain links TRBV14 with TRBJ2-5; D is unclear. Germline V CDR1 and CDR2: SGHDN, FVKESK. The CDR3 has 17 amino acids. V dropped 0 bases and J dropped 0 bases, with 14 bases sitting between them. DNA of the CDR3: TGTGCCAGCAGCCAAGATGAAACAGCTGACAACCAAGAGACCCAGTACTTC. Its translation: CASSQDETADNQETQYF.

The V call is TRBV9, the J call TRBJ2-7, with TRBD2 as a possible D gene (6 bases). CDR3 length: 15 amino acids. V was cut by 2 bases and J by 6 bases, with 18 bases left in between. Germline CDR1 and CDR2: SGDLS and YYNGEE. CDR3 sequence (DNA): TGTGCCAGCAGCGTTAGCGGCTCGGGACTTGGCGAGCAGTACTTC. Its translation is CASSVSGSGLGEQYF.

This clonotype was detected many times. The chain combines TRBV12-3 or TRBV12-4 with TRBJ2-7; 11 positions match TRBD2. Trimming cost V 6 bases and J 0 bases; bases outside gene matches: 7. The CDR3 loop spans 16 amino acids. The CDR3 spells CASRVAGGLPSYEQYF. CDR3 nucleotide sequence: TGTGCCAGCAGGGTAGCGGGAGGGCTCCCCTCCTACGAGCAGTACTTC.

This CDR3 is CASSPIDRDNSPLHF. DNA of the CDR3: TGTGCCAGCAGCCCCATCGACAGGGACAATTCACCCCTCCACTTT. The rearrangement joins TRBV6-2 or TRBV6-3 to TRBJ1-6; 7 bases align to TRBD1. Germline V gene sequence: CDR1 MNHEY, CDR2 SVGEGT. The CDR3 runs to 15 residues. The trim removed 6 bases at V and 7 bases at J, leaving 9 bases unmatched.

This clonotype was observed a single time. This rearrangement joins TRBV6-5 to TRBJ2-4; 11 bases are shared with TRBD1. Germline CDR1 reads MNHEY; CDR2 reads SVGAGI. The CDR3 contains 16 residues. Trimming took 5 bases from V and 1 from J; bases not matched to a gene: 4. Here the CDR3 reads CASSQDRGHAKNIQYF. DNA of the CDR3: TGTGCCAGCAGTCAGGACAGGGGGCATGCCAAAAACATTCAGTACTTC.

With regard to this clonotype: One junction end disagrees with the germline gene, perhaps due to a read error. The chain links TRBV4-3 to TRBJ2-1, with 7 bases lining up with TRBD2. Germline CDR1 reads LGHNA; CDR2 reads YSLEER. The CDR3 consists of 16 residues. DNA for the CDR3: TGCGCCAGCAGCCAAGATGAAGCGGGGCTGTACAACGAGCAGTTCTTC. This codes for CASSQDEAGLYNEQFF.